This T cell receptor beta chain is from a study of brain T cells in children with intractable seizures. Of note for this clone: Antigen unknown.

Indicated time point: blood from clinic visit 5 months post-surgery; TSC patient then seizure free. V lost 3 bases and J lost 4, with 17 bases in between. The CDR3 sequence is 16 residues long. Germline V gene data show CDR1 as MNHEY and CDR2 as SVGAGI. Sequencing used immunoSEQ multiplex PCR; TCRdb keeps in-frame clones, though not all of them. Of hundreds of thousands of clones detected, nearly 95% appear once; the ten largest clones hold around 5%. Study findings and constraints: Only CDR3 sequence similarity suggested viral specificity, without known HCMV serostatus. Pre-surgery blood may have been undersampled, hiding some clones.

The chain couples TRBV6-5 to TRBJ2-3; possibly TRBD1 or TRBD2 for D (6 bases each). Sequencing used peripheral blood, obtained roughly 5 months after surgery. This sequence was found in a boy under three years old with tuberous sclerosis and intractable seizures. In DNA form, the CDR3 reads TGTGCCAGCAGTTATGGGGGCGGAGGGGCCCCAGATACGCAGTATTTT. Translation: CASSYGGGGAPDTQYF.